These 31 T cell receptor beta chains originate from one sample sequenced in a study of molecular identifiers for immune sequencing clone quantification. TCRdb analysed the PCR reads with MiXCR anew, one entry per CDR3 protein. The sample has approximately 590,000 distinct CDR3 sequences, approximately 24% seen once. The sample was naive CD8+ T cells from blood, with Jurkat cell RNA spiked in. Subset noted: FACS-sorted CD8+CD4-CCR7+CD45RA+ naive T cells. All receptors come from a human donor in good health. Some libraries in this study had Jurkat cell RNA spiked in.

This clonotype came up many times. The chain employs TRBV6-2 or TRBV6-3 and TRBJ1-1; D gene ambiguous. The CDR3 loop spans 15 amino acids. Germline lookup yields CDR1 MNHEY and CDR2 SVGEGT. Trimming left V 0 bases short and J 5 bases short, with 13 bases between. The CDR3 region has the DNA TGTGCCAGCAGTTACTCAGCAGGTGGACGGACTGAAGCTTTCTTT. As protein: CASSYSAGGRTEAFF.

There are many counts of this clonotype. This chain joins TRBV20-1 and TRBJ1-1; D possibly corresponds to TRBD1 (5 bases). V lost 0 bases to trimming and J lost 5 bases, with 13 bases between them. The CDR3 has 14 amino acids. In germline, CDR1 is DFQATT, CDR2 SNEGSKA (reference sequence). The DNA of the CDR3 is TGCAGTGCTAGAGATCAAAAGGGGCGGACTGAAGCTTTCTTT. As protein: CSARDQKGRTEAFF.

This clonotype was counted a few times. The gene calls are TRBV4-1 and TRBJ1-5; TRBD1 might be the D (6 bases). The V gene lost 5 bases and the J gene lost 4 bases, with 15 bases spanning the gap. CDR1 MGHRA and CDR2 YSYEKL come from the germline V gene. The CDR3 is 15 amino acids. CDR3 sequence reads: CASSIGAGANQPQHF. CDR3 bases: TGCGCCAGCAGCATTGGGGCAGGGGCGAATCAGCCCCAGCATTTT.

Note on this clonotype: A much larger clonotype is one base distant, so this may be a read error. The chain combines TRBV15 with TRBJ2-3, with D unclear. This CDR3 is built from 15 residues. With 2 bases removed from V and 6 bases from J, the gap between germline ends came to 15 bases. CDR1 LNHNV and CDR2 YYDKDF come from the germline V gene (reference sequence). As DNA, the CDR3 is TGTGCCACCAGCAGAAAACAGAGGATCGGCGATACGCAGTATTTT. Its translation: CATSRKQRIGDTQYF.

This rearrangement joins TRBV7-9 to TRBJ2-7; no definite D call. The CDR3 runs to 12 residues. Trimming removed 5 bases at V and 4 bases at J, with 9 bases between. Germline-derived CDR1 and CDR2 are SEHNR and FQNEAQ (reference sequence). CDR3 amino acids: CASSHRHYEQYF. In DNA, the CDR3 is TGTGCCAGCAGCCACCGACATTACGAGCAGTACTTC.

In its sample, this clonotype was seen many times. A junction boundary mismatches the germline segment, possibly from a read error. This chain connects TRBV6-5 to TRBJ1-1, with 7 positions matching TRBD1. Looked up from germline, CDR1 is MNHEY and CDR2 is SVGAGI. The CDR3 loop spans 13 amino acids. In nucleotides, the CDR3 is TGCGCCAGCAGCTACAGGGGGAACACTGAAGCTTTCTTT. Residues: CASSYRGNTEAFF.

This chain connects TRBV13 to TRBJ2-5; 9 nucleotides line up with TRBD2. The CDR3 has 17 residues. From germline, CDR1 is PRHDT and CDR2 FYEKMQ (reference sequence). The J segment lost 1 base and the V segment lost 4 bases, leaving 10 bases of the junction unmatched. CDR3 coding DNA: TGTGCCAGCAGCTCAGGCGGGGGGGGTTACCTCCAAGAGACCCAGTACTTC. This translates into CASSSGGGGYLQETQYF.

A remark on this clonotype: This sequence may be a read error, since a much larger clone differs from it by one base. This chain links TRBV7-9 with TRBJ2-7; possible D gene TRBD2, 7 bases. Deletions cut 6 bases from V and 3 bases from J, with 15 bases between. CDR1 is SEHNR, CDR2 FQNEAQ, per germline (reference sequence). The CDR3 is 14 residues long. CDR3 in DNA: TGTGCCAGCAGTATAGAGGGAGGGGGCTACGAGCAGTACTTC. Amino acids: CASSIEGGGYEQYF.

This clonotype was found many times. This chain joins TRBV7-2 and TRBJ2-7; D may match TRBD1 or TRBD2 (5 bases each). Per the germline V gene, CDR1 is SGHTA and CDR2 is FQGNSA. V was shortened by 1 base and J by 4 bases, with 11 bases between the two germline ends. The CDR3 extends over 14 amino acids. The CDR3 loop reads CASSLGYRRYEQYF. The CDR3 nucleotides read TGTGCCAGCAGCTTAGGGTACAGGAGGTACGAGCAGTACTTC.

Concerning this clonotype itself: This could be a read error, since a much larger clone is one nucleotide away. The CDR3 DNA sequence: TGTGCCGCCAGTGATTACCGGGACACCAACACCGGGGAGCTGTTTTTT. This gives the protein CAASDYRDTNTGELFF. J is TRBJ2-2 and V is TRBV24-1; a possible D gene is TRBD1 (6 bases). Germline V gene lookup returns CDR1 KGHDR and CDR2 SFDVKD. This CDR3 region has 16 residues.

This clonotype was counted a few times. This sequence joins TRBV7-6 and TRBJ1-2; 7 bases are shared with TRBD1. The V segment lost 1 base and the J segment 3 bases; nucleotides outside the gene matches: 5. The germline V gene has CDR1 SGHVS and CDR2 FNYEAQ. The CDR3 contains 15 residues. The CDR3 is CASSLGTGVDYGYTF. The DNA of the CDR3 is TGTGCCAGCAGCTTAGGAACAGGGGTGGACTATGGCTACACCTTC.

In its sample, this clonotype was seen many times. The genes are TRBV12-3 or TRBV12-4 and TRBJ1-2; D is perhaps TRBD1 (5 bases). The V gene lost 4 bases and the J gene lost 0 bases, with 15 bases spanning the gap. This CDR3 comprises 16 residues. CDR3 protein: CASSSNLDSPNYGYTF. Here the CDR3 DNA reads TGTGCCAGCAGTTCTAATCTAGACAGTCCTAACTATGGCTACACCTTC.

With respect to this clonotype: The conserved phenylalanine or tryptophan is not found at the CDR3 terminus, so this likely reflects a read error. The chain employs TRBV7-8 and TRBJ1-1; TRBD1 matches 7 bases. Germline V gene data show CDR1 as SGHVS and CDR2 as FQNEAQ. The CDR3 extends over 16 amino acids. Unmatched junction bases numbered 9, after V lost 1 base and J lost 4 bases. The CDR3 nucleotides read TGTGCCAGCAGCTTAGACTACCCAGGGGGGGGCACTGAAGCTTTCTCT. Translating it yields CASSLDYPGGGTEAFS.

This chain uses TRBV19 with TRBJ2-7; no clear D gene. CDR3 length: 15 amino acids. Trimming removed 6 bases at V and 0 bases at J, with 15 bases between. CDR1 is LNHDA, CDR2 SQIVND, per germline (reference sequence). The CDR3 spells CASSLDLSSSYEQYF. The CDR3 nucleotides read TGTGCCAGTAGCCTCGACCTAAGTAGCTCCTACGAGCAGTACTTC.

On this clonotype itself: A read error may explain this, as a much larger clone is one base away. Since no conserved phenylalanine or tryptophan closes the CDR3, a read error is the likely cause. This sequence joins TRBV25-1 and TRBJ2-7; 7 positions agree with TRBD1. Germline CDR1 reads MGHDK; CDR2 reads SYGVNS. The CDR3 is made up of 15 amino acids. V shed 2 bases, J shed 9 bases, and the junction held 13 bases outside the gene matches. CDR3 residues: CASSEPNGTVKWQYL. For the CDR3, the DNA is TGTGCCAGCAGTGAACCCAACGGGACAGTTAAGTGGCAGTACCTC.

A few counts support this clonotype. V gene TRBV19 combines with J gene TRBJ2-1; D gene ambiguous. Trimming shortened V by 3 bases and J by 10 bases, and 13 bases separated the two germline ends. The CDR3 is made up of 13 amino acids. In germline, CDR1 is LNHDA, CDR2 SQIVND (reference sequence). This CDR3 reads CASSIYPIMEQFF. In nucleotides, the CDR3 is TGTGCCAGTAGTATTTATCCGATTATGGAGCAGTTCTTC.

This clonotype was counted ten times or more. This chain connects TRBV4-1 to TRBJ2-3; unclear D gene. CDR3 length: 15 residues. The V gene's germline CDR1 is MGHRA and CDR2 YSYEKL. The V gene lost 0 bases and the J gene lost 2 bases, with 9 bases spanning the gap. The CDR3, as DNA: TGCGCCAGCAGCCAAGAAAGCCGGACCACAGATACGCAGTATTTT. Its protein product is CASSQESRTTDTQYF.

This clonotype was found once. V usage is TRBV27 and J usage is TRBJ2-1; D not certain. CDR3 length equals 14 residues. Germline loops: CDR1 MNHEY, CDR2 SMNVEV (reference sequence). Trimming took off 3 bases at V and 8 bases at J, with 14 bases between the two ends. The CDR3 bases are TGTGCCAGCAGTTTGACGACTCGGATCGATGAGCAGTTCTTC. It is translated as CASSLTTRIDEQFF.

The table lists this clonotype with a few counts. A much larger clone is a single base away; this may be a read error. The chain uses TRBV20-1 and TRBJ1-1, with D unresolved. V lost 1 base and J lost 8, with 14 bases in between. The CDR3 is made up of 13 amino acids. Germline V CDR1 and CDR2: DFQATT, SNEGSKA (reference sequence). CDR3 residues: CSARGRGDREAFF. CDR3 DNA: TGCAGTGCTAGAGGCCGGGGTGATAGGGAAGCTTTCTTT.

This clonotype was picked up many times. The chain carries TRBV28 and TRBJ2-5; perhaps TRBD2 as D (5 bases). Germline CDR1 is MDHEN and CDR2 is SYDVKM. The CDR3 has 15 residues. The ends were cut back, 6 bases at V and 3 bases at J, with 17 bases in the middle. In DNA, the CDR3 is TGTGCCAGCAGGCTAGAAGGGAGCCCAAAAGAGACCCAGTACTTC. Its translation: CASRLEGSPKETQYF. The full variable domain, completed using reference TRBV28 and TRBJ2-5, is DVKVTQSSRYLVKRTGEKVFLECVQDMDHENMFWYRQDPGLGLRLIYFSYDVKMKEKGDIPEGYSVSREKKERFSLILESASTNQTSMYLCASRLEGSPKETQYFGPGTRLLVL.

About this clonotype itself: Its ends do not fully match the called genes, so a read error is possible. V and J are TRBV5-3 and TRBJ2-7; D is unresolved. TRBV5-3 is an ORF for which the function is uncertain. The CDR3 runs 14 residues. CDR3 amino acids: CASSPGHSSYGQYF. The CDR3 DNA is TGTGCCAGCAGCCCCGGTCACAGCTCCTACGGGCAGTACTTC.

This chain links TRBV20-1 with TRBJ2-1; possibly TRBD1 or TRBD2 for D (6 bases each). Germline V lookup: CDR1 DFQATT, CDR2 SNEGSKA (reference sequence). This CDR3 comprises 11 residues. V was shortened by 6 bases and J by 9 bases, with 12 bases between the two germline ends. CDR3 nucleotides: TGCAGTGCGGAGGGGGGCGTTGAGCAGTTCTTC. Translated, it gives CSAEGGVEQFF.

V and J are TRBV19 and TRBJ1-2; perhaps TRBD1 as D (5 bases). The length of the CDR3 is 13 residues. Trimming removed 3 bases from V and 3 bases from J, with 8 bases in between. Per germline, CDR1 LNHDA and CDR2 SQIVND (reference sequence). The CDR3 sequence is CASSIGGDYGYTF. The CDR3 bases are TGTGCCAGTAGTATTGGGGGAGACTATGGCTACACCTTC.

The chain couples TRBV12-5 to TRBJ1-2; D unresolved. The CDR3 length is 11 residues. Per the germline V gene, CDR1 is LGHNT and CDR2 is FRNRAP. Trimming removed 4 bases at V and 6 bases at J, with 6 bases between. The CDR3 protein is CASGSLHGYTF. Here the CDR3 DNA reads TGTGCTAGTGGTTCGCTCCATGGCTACACCTTC.

This clonotype was counted a few times. The CDR3 region has the DNA TGTGCCTGGAAACCTGTCCCCGACACTGAAGCTTTCTTT. Protein sequence: CAWKPVPDTEAFF. This chain connects TRBV30 to TRBJ1-1; D unresolved. Trimming stripped 4 bases from V and 3 bases from J, with 12 bases between. The CDR3 runs to 13 residues. From germline, CDR1 is GTSNPN and CDR2 SVGIG (reference sequence).

V is TRBV4-3 and J is TRBJ2-7; tentative D call: TRBD1 (5 bases). Trimming cost V 0 bases and J 4 bases, with 13 bases left between them. This CDR3 is built from 15 residues. Germline CDR1 is LGHNA and CDR2 is YSLEER. For the CDR3, the DNA is TGCGCCAGCAGCCAAGAAACAGGTGTTGGGTACGAGCAGTACTTC. Residues: CASSQETGVGYEQYF.

This clonotype has ten or more counts. The DNA of the CDR3 is TGCGCCAGCAGCCAATCAGGGTTGACGGAGACCCAGTACTTC. Its translation is CASSQSGLTETQYF. The chain carries TRBV4-3 and TRBJ2-5, with D possibly TRBD1 on 5 matching bases. This CDR3 has 14 residues. Germline V gene lookup returns CDR1 LGHNA and CDR2 YSLEER. The V end lost 2 bases, the J end lost 5 bases, and 12 bases lay between the germline ends.

This clonotype came up a few times. CDR3 bases: TGTGCCAGCAGTTTCGCCTCCGACAGGGACAATGGCTACACCTTC. This sequence encodes CASSFASDRDNGYTF. This chain connects TRBV6-2 or TRBV6-3 to TRBJ1-2; 7 bases align to TRBD1. CDR1 MNHEY and CDR2 SVGEGT come from the germline V gene. There are 15 residues in the CDR3. V trimming: 4 bases; J trimming: 6 bases; junction bases outside the gene matches: 11.

A remark on this clonotype: This may stem from a read error, because a much larger clone lies one nucleotide away. The chain joins TRBV6-5 to TRBJ2-3; TRBD1 might be the D (6 bases). Trimming stripped 5 bases from V and 5 bases from J, with 20 bases between. Germline CDR1 reads MNHEY; CDR2 reads SVGAGI. The CDR3 is 16 residues long. The CDR3 region has the DNA TGTGCCAGCAGTCCGAGGGGCAGGGGAATAGGAGATACGCAGTATTTT. Its protein product is CASSPRGRGIGDTQYF.

The chain joins TRBV3-1 to TRBJ2-2; D is unresolved. The germline V gene has CDR1 LGHDT and CDR2 YNNKEL (reference sequence). Deletions cut 0 bases from V and 0 bases from J, with 11 bases between. The CDR3 spans 17 residues. CDR3 residues: CASSQDSQRSNTGELFF. The CDR3 DNA follows: TGTGCCAGCAGCCAAGATTCCCAGAGATCGAACACCGGGGAGCTGTTTTTT.

This clonotype has more than one count but fewer than ten. The chain carries TRBV12-2 and TRBJ1-1. TRBV12-2 corresponds to a pseudogene. The CDR3 loop spans 23 amino acids. The CDR3 coding sequence is TGTGCAAGTCGCCAACTATCCTCTGTTGGATCACACAGAAGTAGACTCACGAACACTGAAGCTTTCTTT. The encoded protein is CASRQLSSVGSHRSRLTNTEAFF.